A single sample gave rise to the 2 T cell receptor beta chains below, sequenced in a study of cytomegalovirus exposure and HLA in healthy donors. The PCR made use of 60 Vbeta and 13 Jbeta primers. Sequencing used immunoSEQ multiplex PCR; TCRdb keeps in-frame clones, though not all of them. The sample holds approximately 88,000 clones; over 70% are singletons and the top ten take 7.3%. Sequenced: PBMCs. The receptors derive from a man aged 45-60 years in good health and CMV-seropositive.

The table lists this clone with a few counts. This rearrangement joins TRBV4-1 to TRBJ2-1; the match to TRBD1 covers 7 bases. The CDR3 is 13 residues long. The germline V gene encodes CDR1 MGHRA and CDR2 YSYEKL. J was trimmed by 5 bases and V by 6 bases; bases with no gene match: 4. CDR3 region: CASSLTGNNEQFF. The CDR3 nucleotides read TGCGCCAGCAGTCTGACAGGGAACAATGAGCAGTTCTTC.

This chain's CDR3 is CASSSLDRGHGYTF. CDR3 nucleotides: TGTGCCAGCAGCTCACTCGACAGGGGGCACGGCTACACCTTC. The chain has TRBV28 and TRBJ1-2; 10 bases agree with TRBD1. The CDR3 has 14 amino acids. Germline V gives CDR1 MDHEN, CDR2 SYDVKM. V lost 6 bases and J lost 8; bases outside the gene matches: 9.